Below are 26 T cell receptor beta chains sequenced from a single sample in a study of T cell repertoires in cytomegalovirus infection. TCRdb reprocessed the reads with MiXCR, giving one entry per CDR3 protein. This sample has 310,000 or so distinct CDR3 sequences, with over 20% found just once. Input material: PBMCs. The receptors were sampled from a human donor in good health (CMV status not recorded). Some clones in this sample may be carry-over from other donors' samples.

The J gene is TRBJ1-1, the V gene TRBV20-1; tentative D call: TRBD1 (5 bases). The length of the CDR3 is 15 residues. V dropped 3 bases and J dropped 1 base, with 15 bases sitting between them. Germline loops: CDR1 DFQATT, CDR2 SNEGSKA (reference sequence). This CDR3 reads CSASSPAQGNTEAFF. The DNA of the CDR3 is TGCAGTGCTAGTTCCCCGGCTCAGGGGAACACTGAAGCTTTCTTT.

This clonotype was detected a few times. The rearrangement links TRBV7-8 to TRBJ2-7, with TRBD2 as a possible D gene (6 bases). The CDR3 consists of 14 residues. Germline CDR1 and CDR2: SGHVS and FQNEAQ. The V gene lost 1 base and the J gene lost 1 base, with 8 bases spanning the gap. The CDR3 loop is CASSLDRGSYEQYV. CDR3 nucleotide sequence: TGTGCCAGCAGCTTAGATCGGGGGTCCTACGAGCAGTACGTC.

This chain joins TRBV6-6 and TRBJ2-6; D may correspond to TRBD1 or TRBD2 (5 bases each). This CDR3 has 17 amino acids. Trimming left V 7 bases short and J 2 bases short, with 18 bases between. Looked up from germline, CDR1 is MNHNY and CDR2 is SVGAGI (reference sequence). CDR3 nucleotide sequence: TGTGCCAGCACCCCCAGGGACCCCGCCCCTGGGGCCAACGTCCTGACTTTC. Protein product: CASTPRDPAPGANVLTF.

This chain links TRBV28 with TRBJ1-2, with D tentatively TRBD1 (6 bases). CDR1 MDHEN and CDR2 SYDVKM come from the germline V gene. Trimming took off 8 bases at V and 4 bases at J, with 23 bases between the two ends. The CDR3 totals 16 residues. CDR3 protein: CASYQQGAPGGYGYTF. In DNA, the CDR3 is TGTGCCAGCTATCAACAGGGTGCCCCGGGTGGCTATGGCTACACCTTC.

V is TRBV29-1 and J is TRBJ2-3, with D possibly being TRBD1 (6 bases). Germline CDR1 and CDR2: SQVTM and ANQGSEA. The length of the CDR3 is 14 residues. Trimming removed 5 bases from V and 3 bases from J, with 15 bases in between. The CDR3 DNA is TGCAGCGTTAAACAGGGTTCGGGGACAGATACGCAGTATTTT. Protein sequence: CSVKQGSGTDTQYF.

The chain has TRBV28 and TRBJ1-5; 7 bases fit TRBD1. From germline, CDR1 is MDHEN and CDR2 SYDVKM. V trimming: 6 bases; J trimming: 4 bases; junction bases outside the gene matches: 9. The CDR3 runs 15 residues. Here the CDR3 reads CASSSSRDRNQPQHF. DNA for the CDR3: TGTGCCAGCAGCTCCTCCCGGGACAGAAATCAGCCCCAGCATTTT. Drawing the rest from reference TRBV28 and TRBJ1-5, the complete variable domain is DVKVTQSSRYLVKRTGEKVFLECVQDMDHENMFWYRQDPGLGLRLIYFSYDVKMKEKGDIPEGYSVSREKKERFSLILESASTNQTSMYLCASSSSRDRNQPQHFGDGTRLSIL.

V is TRBV6-2 or TRBV6-3 and J is TRBJ2-2, with 7 bases matching TRBD2. CDR1 is MNHEY, CDR2 SVGEGT, per germline. The CDR3 totals 15 residues. J lost 4 bases, V lost 7 bases, and 9 bases had no gene match. The CDR3, as DNA: TGTGCCAGCATCCGCGGGGGAAGTGGCACCGGGGAGCTGTTTTTT. Its protein is CASIRGGSGTGELFF.

This clonotype occurred a few times. The rearrangement joins TRBV5-4 to TRBJ2-7; tentatively, D is TRBD1 or TRBD2 (6 bases each). V lost 3 bases, J lost 3 bases, and 19 bases lay in between. The CDR3 sequence is 16 residues long. Germline values: CDR1 SGHNT, CDR2 YYREEE (reference sequence). The CDR3 protein is CASSSPAGTGHYEQYF. CDR3 DNA sequence: TGTGCCAGCAGCTCACCCGCGGGAACAGGGCACTACGAGCAGTACTTC.

The chain is built from TRBV7-2 and TRBJ2-5; D is possibly TRBD1 (5 bases). This CDR3 is 14 amino acids long. V lost 5 bases and J 4 bases, leaving 14 bases between the germline ends. Germline V gene sequence: CDR1 SGHTA, CDR2 FQGNSA. The chain's CDR3 is CASSIGALGETQYF. CDR3 coding DNA: TGTGCCAGCAGCATAGGGGCTCTTGGAGAGACCCAGTACTTC.

This chain links TRBV2 with TRBJ2-2; 10 bases match TRBD2. V lost 6 bases to trimming and J lost 4 bases; unmatched junction nucleotides: 8. The CDR3 loop spans 16 amino acids. The germline CDR1 and CDR2 sequences are SNHLY and FYNNEI. CDR3 sequence (DNA): TGTGCCAGCAGACCGCGAGCGGGGGGGGCCACCGGGGAGCTGTTTTTT. Translating gives CASRPRAGGATGELFF.

This clonotype was recorded at least ten times. The chain has TRBV7-2 and TRBJ1-1; D is uncertain. Germline V gives CDR1 SGHTA, CDR2 FQGNSA. Trimming removed 4 bases at V and 8 bases at J, with 8 bases between. CDR3 size: 11 residues. The CDR3 sequence: CASSSHPEAFF. In DNA, the CDR3 is TGTGCCAGCAGCTCCCATCCCGAAGCTTTCTTT.

V usage is TRBV15 and J usage is TRBJ1-5; D gene ambiguous. From germline, CDR1 is LNHNV and CDR2 YYDKDF (reference sequence). There are 15 residues in the CDR3. V was clipped by 1 base and J by 3 bases, with 10 bases between them. The CDR3 DNA follows: TGTGCCACCAGCAGAGCGATGGACCTCAATCAGCCCCAGCATTTT. Protein: CATSRAMDLNQPQHF.

The gene calls are TRBV24-1 and TRBJ1-1, with D perhaps matching TRBD1 (5 bases). From germline, CDR1 is KGHDR and CDR2 SFDVKD. Trimming pared 8 bases from V and 4 bases from J, leaving 13 bases between. The CDR3 is 13 amino acids. CDR3 nucleotide sequence: TGTGCCACCATAGGACACCGAGGCACTGAAGCTTTCTTT. Translating it yields CATIGHRGTEAFF.

The chain combines TRBV7-2 with TRBJ2-7; D gene unclear. CDR1 is SGHTA and CDR2 is FQGNSA in the germline V gene. The CDR3 covers 15 residues. Deletions cut 0 bases from V and 4 bases from J, with 13 bases between. The CDR3 sequence: CASSLAVGDQYEQYF. In DNA form, the CDR3 reads TGTGCCAGCAGCTTAGCGGTCGGAGATCAATACGAGCAGTACTTC.

To note about this clonotype: Being one base from a much bigger clone, this may be a read error. The chain combines TRBV7-9 with TRBJ1-5, with TRBD1 identical over 7 bases. The CDR3 has 14 amino acids. Germline V CDR1 and CDR2: SEHNR, FQNEAQ (reference sequence). The CDR3 region is CASGFDRDGQPQHF. As DNA, the CDR3 is TGTGCCAGCGGCTTCGACAGGGACGGCCAGCCCCAGCATTTT.

The chain couples TRBV20-1 to TRBJ2-7, with D unclear. Germline V lookup: CDR1 DFQATT, CDR2 SNEGSKA (reference sequence). The CDR3 runs 14 residues. The V and J ends lost 0 bases and 0 bases respectively, with 9 bases between them. The CDR3 nucleotides are TGCAGTGCTAGAGATGCGGTGTACTCCTACGAGCAGTACTTC. Amino acids: CSARDAVYSYEQYF.

The rearrangement links TRBV6-2 or TRBV6-3 to TRBJ2-7; 9 bases match TRBD1. Unmatched junction bases numbered 8, after V lost 6 bases and J lost 2 bases. CDR3 length: 15 amino acids. Germline CDR1 and CDR2: MNHEY and SVGEGT. The CDR3 sequence is CASRTPGQGPYEQYF. The CDR3 nucleotides read TGTGCCAGCAGAACTCCGGGACAGGGCCCCTACGAGCAGTACTTC.

The sample holds a few counts of this clonotype. The J gene is TRBJ1-5, the V gene TRBV28, with D unclear. Deletions cut 1 base from V and 4 bases from J, with 11 bases between. Germline CDR1 and CDR2: MDHEN and SYDVKM. The CDR3 contains 15 residues. As DNA, the CDR3 is TGTGCCAGCAGTTTATTCCACGGAGGAAATCAGCCCCAGCATTTT. Its translation: CASSLFHGGNQPQHF.

Ten or more counts support this clonotype. The V call is TRBV7-9, the J call TRBJ2-7; D is unresolved. Germline CDR1 SEHNR, CDR2 FQNEAQ (reference sequence). V gave up 3 bases and J gave up 4 bases, with 19 bases separating them. CDR3 length equals 16 residues. The CDR3 sequence: CASSFSPAGPDYEQYF. The CDR3 nucleotides read TGTGCCAGCAGCTTCTCCCCCGCCGGGCCGGATTACGAGCAGTACTTC. Combining the CDR3 with reference TRBV7-9 and TRBJ2-7 gives the whole variable domain DTGVSQNPRHKITKRGQNVTFRCDPISEHNRLYWYRQTLGQGPEFLTYFQNEAQLEKSRLLSDRFSAERPKGSFSTLEIQRTEQGDSAMYLCASSFSPAGPDYEQYFGPGTRLTVT.

This clonotype was observed many times. J is TRBJ2-3 and V is TRBV7-6; D is unclear. The V end was cut by 5 bases, the J end by 8 bases, with 17 bases between. CDR1 and CDR2 (germline): SGHVS, FNYEAQ. The CDR3 totals 14 residues. Here the CDR3 DNA reads TGTGCCAGCAGCAAAGAACCCGTGCCGGCTACGCAGTATTTT. Amino acids: CASSKEPVPATQYF.

This clonotype was detected a few times. The genes are TRBV28 and TRBJ2-5; the D gene is possibly TRBD2 (5 bases). The V end lost 6 bases, the J end lost 5 bases, and 16 bases lay between the germline ends. Germline assignment: CDR1 MDHEN and CDR2 SYDVKM. The CDR3 consists of 14 residues. The CDR3, as DNA: TGTGCCAGCAGGGAACGAGGGAGAGTTGAGACCCAGTACTTC. It encodes CASRERGRVETQYF.

This clonotype has a count of ten or more. This chain uses TRBV28 with TRBJ2-3; the D gene is possibly TRBD1 (5 bases). V lost 8 bases to trimming and J lost 2 bases, with 14 bases between them. This CDR3 is built from 14 residues. Per the germline V gene, CDR1 is MDHEN and CDR2 is SYDVKM. CDR3 region: CASPGHTITDTQYF. CDR3 nucleotide sequence: TGTGCCAGCCCCGGACACACAATCACAGATACGCAGTATTTT.

This clonotype was detected a few times. This chain uses TRBV20-1 with TRBJ2-5; 8 nucleotides agree with TRBD2. Trimming at V came to 0 bases and at J to 9 bases, leaving 12 bases not matched to a gene. CDR3 size: 15 residues. The germline V gene has CDR1 DFQATT and CDR2 SNEGSKA (reference sequence). CDR3 loop: CSARDPTGGPGAQYF. In nucleotides, the CDR3 is TGCAGTGCTAGAGACCCGACGGGAGGGCCGGGGGCCCAGTACTTC.

This clonotype turned up a few times. V usage is TRBV29-1 and J usage is TRBJ2-7, with TRBD1 identical over 8 bases. Trimming cost V 5 bases and J 9 bases; bases outside gene matches: 9. The CDR3 runs 12 residues. Germline V gives CDR1 SQVTM, CDR2 ANQGSEA. CDR3 residues: CSVKTTGVWQYF. CDR3 coding DNA: TGCAGCGTTAAAACGACAGGGGTTTGGCAGTACTTC.

This chain connects TRBV28 to TRBJ2-5; 9 positions agree with TRBD1. CDR3 length: 14 amino acids. The V gene end was trimmed by 5 bases and the J gene end by 4 bases; junction bases not matched to a gene: 5. The germline V gene has CDR1 MDHEN and CDR2 SYDVKM. The CDR3 spells CASSGNRGLETQYF. The CDR3 nucleotides read TGTGCCAGCAGTGGTAACAGGGGGCTAGAGACCCAGTACTTC. The variable domain in full, with the rest retrieved from reference TRBV28 and TRBJ2-5, is DVKVTQSSRYLVKRTGEKVFLECVQDMDHENMFWYRQDPGLGLRLIYFSYDVKMKEKGDIPEGYSVSREKKERFSLILESASTNQTSMYLCASSGNRGLETQYFGPGTRLLVL.

This clonotype was counted at least ten times. This chain links TRBV6-2 or TRBV6-3 with TRBJ2-1, with 9 bases fitting TRBD2. V shed 6 bases, J shed 2 bases, and the junction held 5 bases outside the gene matches. The CDR3 runs 15 residues. Germline CDR1 is MNHEY and CDR2 is SVGEGT. The CDR3, as DNA: TGTGCCAGCAGCCGTCTAGCGGGAACCTACAATGAGCAGTTCTTC. Its protein product is CASSRLAGTYNEQFF.